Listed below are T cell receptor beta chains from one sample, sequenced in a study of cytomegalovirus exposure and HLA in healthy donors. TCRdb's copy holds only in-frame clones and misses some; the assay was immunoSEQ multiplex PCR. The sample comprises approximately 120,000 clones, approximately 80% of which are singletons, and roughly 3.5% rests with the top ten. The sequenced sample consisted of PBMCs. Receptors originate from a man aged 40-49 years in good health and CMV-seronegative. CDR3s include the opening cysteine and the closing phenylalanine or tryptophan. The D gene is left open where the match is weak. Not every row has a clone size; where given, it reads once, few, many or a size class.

cdr3_aa: CASSWGTGGYVYGYTF
cdr3_nt: TGCGCCAGCAGTTGGGGGACAGGGGGTTATGTCTATGGCTACACCTTC
v_call: TRBV6-5
j_call: TRBJ1-2
d_call: TRBD1
clone_size: NA

cdr3_aa: CASSPDGTNYGYTF
cdr3_nt: TGTGCCAGTAGTCCCGACGGGACTAACTATGGCTACACCTTC
v_call: TRBV19
j_call: TRBJ1-2
d_call: NA
clone_size: NA

cdr3_aa: CARHGGSERRNTEAFF
cdr3_nt: TGTGCCCGCCACGGGGGAAGCGAGAGGAGGAACACTGAAGCTTTCTTT
v_call: TRBV21-1
j_call: TRBJ1-1
d_call: NA
clone_size: NA

cdr3_aa: CASSLMVAGGGELFF
cdr3_nt: TGTGCCAGCAGCTTAATGGTGGCGGGGGGTGGGGAGCTGTTTTTT
v_call: TRBV7-8
j_call: TRBJ2-2
d_call: TRBD2
clone_size: NA

cdr3_aa: CASSLNLYGYTF
cdr3_nt: TGTGCCAGCAGCTTAAATCTTTATGGCTACACCTTC
v_call: TRBV11-2
j_call: TRBJ1-2
d_call: NA
clone_size: NA

cdr3_aa: CASSPSPHNEQFF
cdr3_nt: TGTGCCAGCAGCCCCTCCCCCCACAATGAGCAGTTCTTC
v_call: TRBV6-6
j_call: TRBJ2-1
d_call: NA
clone_size: NA

cdr3_aa: CASSPGGNPETQYF
cdr3_nt: TGTGCCAGCAGCCCCGGGGGGAATCCAGAGACCCAGTACTTC
v_call: TRBV5-4
j_call: TRBJ2-5
d_call: TRBD2
clone_size: once

cdr3_aa: CASSQAPRTMAYNEQFF
cdr3_nt: TGCGCCAGCAGCCAAGCCCCTCGGACAATGGCCTACAATGAGCAGTTCTTC
v_call: TRBV4-1
j_call: TRBJ2-1
d_call: NA
clone_size: once

cdr3_aa: CASSEALNYNSPLHF
cdr3_nt: TGTGCCAGCAGTGAAGCGCTTAACTACAATTCACCCCTCCACTTT
v_call: TRBV6-1
j_call: TRBJ1-6
d_call: NA
clone_size: NA

cdr3_aa: CASSLGGGGNQPQHF
cdr3_nt: TGTGCCAGCAGCTTGGGGGGAGGCGGCAATCAGCCCCAGCATTTT
v_call: TRBV7-9
j_call: TRBJ1-5
d_call: NA
clone_size: NA

cdr3_aa: CASSFSGTEAFF
cdr3_nt: TGTGCCAGCAGTTTTTCGGGCACTGAAGCTTTCTTT
v_call: TRBV6-6
j_call: TRBJ1-1
d_call: NA
clone_size: once

cdr3_aa: CASRPGRGRTGELFF
cdr3_nt: TGTGCCAGCAGGCCAGGGAGGGGGAGGACCGGGGAGCTGTTTTTT
v_call: TRBV6-5
j_call: TRBJ2-2
d_call: NA
clone_size: NA

cdr3_aa: CASSLNDMADYEQYF
cdr3_nt: TGTGCCAGCTCCTTAAACGACATGGCAGACTACGAGCAGTACTTC
v_call: TRBV18
j_call: TRBJ2-7
d_call: NA
clone_size: NA

cdr3_aa: CASRTSGNTEAFF
cdr3_nt: TGTGCCAGCAGAACTTCAGGGAACACTGAAGCTTTCTTT
v_call: TRBV27
j_call: TRBJ1-1
d_call: NA
clone_size: few

cdr3_aa: CASNTQGAGEQYF
cdr3_nt: TGTGCCAGCAACACACAGGGGGCGGGCGAGCAGTACTTC
v_call: TRBV14
j_call: TRBJ2-7
d_call: TRBD1
clone_size: NA

cdr3_aa: CASSLTGSEKLFF
cdr3_nt: TGTGCCAGCAGTCTAACAGGGTCGGAAAAACTGTTTTTT
v_call: TRBV28
j_call: TRBJ1-4
d_call: NA
clone_size: NA

cdr3_aa: CASSQDGSPRVFF
cdr3_nt: TGTGCCAGCAGCCAAGACGGTTCCCCGAGGGTATTCTTT
v_call: TRBV14
j_call: TRBJ1-1
d_call: NA
clone_size: NA

cdr3_aa: CASSQDPQNTIYF
cdr3_nt: TGCGCCAGCAGCCAAGATCCCCAGAACACCATATATTTT
v_call: TRBV4-1
j_call: TRBJ1-3
d_call: NA
clone_size: NA

cdr3_aa: CASSFTYEQYF
cdr3_nt: TGTGCCAGCAGCTTTACCTACGAGCAGTACTTC
v_call: TRBV7-9
j_call: TRBJ2-7
d_call: NA
clone_size: once

cdr3_aa: CASGDRASNQPQHF
cdr3_nt: TGTGCCAGCGGGGACAGGGCAAGCAATCAGCCCCAGCATTTT
v_call: TRBV27
j_call: TRBJ1-5
d_call: TRBD1
clone_size: NA

cdr3_aa: CASSSSDSGNTIYF
cdr3_nt: TGTGCCAGCAGCTCCTCGGACAGTGGAAACACCATATATTTT
v_call: TRBV11-2
j_call: TRBJ1-3
d_call: NA
clone_size: NA

cdr3_aa: CASRGQGGPTDSPLHF
cdr3_nt: TGTGCCAGCAGGGGACAGGGGGGTCCAACGGATTCACCCCTCCACTTT
v_call: TRBV5-4
j_call: TRBJ1-6
d_call: TRBD1
clone_size: once

cdr3_aa: CASSESRWRYSGNTIYF
cdr3_nt: TGTGCCAGCAGTGAATCAAGGTGGAGGTACTCTGGAAACACCATATATTTT
v_call: TRBV25-1
j_call: TRBJ1-3
d_call: NA
clone_size: NA

cdr3_aa: CASQGATNTEAFF
cdr3_nt: TGTGCCAGTCAGGGGGCCACGAACACTGAAGCTTTCTTT
v_call: TRBV6-1
j_call: TRBJ1-1
d_call: TRBD1
clone_size: NA

cdr3_aa: CASSSRTAGGANVLTF
cdr3_nt: TGTGCCAGCAGCTCACGGACCGCGGGAGGGGCCAACGTCCTGACTTTC
v_call: TRBV7-2
j_call: TRBJ2-6
d_call: NA
clone_size: once

cdr3_aa: CASSRGGRDQPQHF
cdr3_nt: TGCGCCAGCTCCCGAGGGGGTAGAGATCAGCCCCAGCATTTT
v_call: TRBV5-1
j_call: TRBJ1-5
d_call: NA
clone_size: NA

cdr3_aa: CASSPSGGAYNEQFF
cdr3_nt: TGTGCCAGCAGCCCCTCGGGGGGGGCATACAATGAGCAGTTCTTC
v_call: TRBV9
j_call: TRBJ2-1
d_call: TRBD2
clone_size: NA

cdr3_aa: CASSIKGSETEAFF
cdr3_nt: TGTGCCAGTAGTATAAAGGGGTCGGAGACTGAAGCTTTCTTT
v_call: TRBV19
j_call: TRBJ1-1
d_call: NA
clone_size: NA

cdr3_aa: CASSEYSGQGGDEQYF
cdr3_nt: TGTGCCAGCAGTGAATACTCGGGACAGGGGGGCGACGAGCAGTACTTC
v_call: TRBV25-1
j_call: TRBJ2-7
d_call: TRBD1
clone_size: NA

cdr3_aa: CASSLNGIGWPNTEAFF
cdr3_nt: TGTGCCAGCAGCTTAAACGGGATAGGATGGCCGAACACTGAAGCTTTCTTT
v_call: TRBV7-3
j_call: TRBJ1-1
d_call: NA
clone_size: NA

cdr3_aa: CASSSYGTVTDTQYF
cdr3_nt: TGTGCCAGCAGCTCGTACGGGACAGTCACAGATACGCAGTATTTT
v_call: TRBV11-2
j_call: TRBJ2-3
d_call: TRBD1
clone_size: once

cdr3_aa: CASSPEGGQNTDTQYF
cdr3_nt: TGTGCCAGCAGCCCCGAAGGAGGGCAGAACACAGATACGCAGTATTTT
v_call: TRBV9
j_call: TRBJ2-3
d_call: NA
clone_size: NA

cdr3_aa: CASSQDHSGWDEQFF
cdr3_nt: TGCGCCAGCAGCCAAGATCATAGCGGGTGGGATGAGCAGTTCTTC
v_call: TRBV4-3
j_call: TRBJ2-1
d_call: TRBD2
clone_size: NA

cdr3_aa: CASSTEGVLGEQYF
cdr3_nt: TGTGCCAGCAGTACCGAAGGGGTTTTGGGCGAGCAGTACTTC
v_call: TRBV7-8
j_call: TRBJ2-7
d_call: NA
clone_size: NA

cdr3_aa: CASSLIGRGSETQYF
cdr3_nt: TGTGCCAGCAGCTTAATAGGGAGGGGGTCGGAGACCCAGTACTTC
v_call: TRBV7-3
j_call: TRBJ2-5
d_call: NA
clone_size: NA

cdr3_aa: CASSHGTGYGYTF
cdr3_nt: TGTGCCAGCAGCCACGGGACAGGGTATGGCTACACCTTC
v_call: TRBV5-6
j_call: TRBJ1-2
d_call: TRBD1
clone_size: NA

cdr3_aa: CASSPGQPRGYEQYF
cdr3_nt: TGTGCCAGCAGCCCCGGACAGCCGAGGGGCTACGAGCAGTACTTC
v_call: TRBV27
j_call: TRBJ2-7
d_call: NA
clone_size: NA

cdr3_aa: CSVGPAAGEQFF
cdr3_nt: TGCAGCGTTGGCCCTGCTGCGGGTGAGCAGTTCTTC
v_call: TRBV29-1
j_call: TRBJ2-1
d_call: NA
clone_size: NA

cdr3_aa: CASADGRGPPHNGYTF
cdr3_nt: TGTGCCAGTGCGGATGGGCGGGGACCCCCCCACAATGGCTACACCTTC
v_call: TRBV19
j_call: TRBJ1-2
d_call: NA
clone_size: few

cdr3_aa: CAISESVLGGYGYTF
cdr3_nt: TGTGCCATCAGTGAGTCTGTTCTCGGGGGTTATGGCTACACCTTC
v_call: TRBV10-3
j_call: TRBJ1-2
d_call: NA
clone_size: NA

cdr3_aa: CASSAQLNTEAFF
cdr3_nt: TGTGCCAGCAGCGCACAACTGAACACTGAAGCTTTCTTT
v_call: TRBV9
j_call: TRBJ1-1
d_call: NA
clone_size: NA

cdr3_aa: CASSQEKYTEAFF
cdr3_nt: TGCGCCAGCAGCCAAGAAAAATATACTGAAGCTTTCTTT
v_call: TRBV4-1
j_call: TRBJ1-1
d_call: NA
clone_size: large

cdr3_aa: CASSQDIGLAVYEQYF
cdr3_nt: TGCGCCAGCAGCCAAGATATAGGACTAGCAGTGTACGAGCAGTACTTC
v_call: TRBV4-1
j_call: TRBJ2-7
d_call: TRBD2
clone_size: NA

cdr3_aa: CASSISGKPYGYTF
cdr3_nt: TGTGCCAGCAGCATATCGGGGAAACCCTATGGCTACACCTTC
v_call: TRBV5-6
j_call: TRBJ1-2
d_call: NA
clone_size: NA